This TCR beta chain appears in the sequencing data of a study of cytotoxic CD8 clonotypes in ibrutinib-treated CLL. Study in general: Responses: around 24 partial, 2 complete; after median approximately 70 months, around 15 stayed remitted, around twelve progressed. Response sampling occurred after a median approximately 12 months of treatment (range 6 to 36). The average sample held around 280,000 productive templates and 96,000 or so productive rearrangements. Study-wide points: Against age-matched healthy donors, baseline clonality ran higher and tracked circulating CD8+ T-cell counts.

This clone was counted between two and nine times. Its matching antigen is unknown. Sequencing used immunoSEQ multiplex PCR; TCRdb keeps in-frame clones, though not all of them. The table has 300,000 to 400,000 clones, 67% seen once; the top ten hold under 8%. The material sequenced was PBMCs, taken after 36 months of ibrutinib treatment. The clonotype originates from a human donor with chronic lymphocytic leukemia.

Here the CDR3 DNA reads TGTGCCAGCAGCCCGCCTAACTTAGATGGCTACACCTTC. Encoded protein: CASSPPNLDGYTF. The chain is built from TRBV13 and TRBJ1-2, with D uncertain. The CDR3 runs 13 residues. With 5 bases removed from V and 6 bases from J, the gap between germline ends came to 13 bases. Germline V CDR1 and CDR2: PRHDT, FYEKMQ (reference sequence).